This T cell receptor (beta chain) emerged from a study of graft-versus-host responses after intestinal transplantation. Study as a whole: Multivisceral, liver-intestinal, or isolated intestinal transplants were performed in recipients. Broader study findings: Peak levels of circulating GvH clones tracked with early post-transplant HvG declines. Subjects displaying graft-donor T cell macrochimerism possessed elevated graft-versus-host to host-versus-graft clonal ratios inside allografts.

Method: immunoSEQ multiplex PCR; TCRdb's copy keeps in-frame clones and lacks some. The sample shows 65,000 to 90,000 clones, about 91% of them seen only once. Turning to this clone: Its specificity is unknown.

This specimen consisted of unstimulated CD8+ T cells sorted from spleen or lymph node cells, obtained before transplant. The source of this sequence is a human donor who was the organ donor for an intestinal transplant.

The CDR3 DNA is TGCGCCAGCAGCCAAGGGACAGGGGTGTACGAGCAGTACTTC. It yields the protein CASSQGTGVYEQYF. V and J are TRBV4-1 and TRBJ2-7; 9 bases line up with TRBD1. Germline CDR1 and CDR2: MGHRA and YSYEKL. This CDR3 spans 14 amino acids. V lost 1 base, J lost 4 bases, and 2 bases stayed unmatched.